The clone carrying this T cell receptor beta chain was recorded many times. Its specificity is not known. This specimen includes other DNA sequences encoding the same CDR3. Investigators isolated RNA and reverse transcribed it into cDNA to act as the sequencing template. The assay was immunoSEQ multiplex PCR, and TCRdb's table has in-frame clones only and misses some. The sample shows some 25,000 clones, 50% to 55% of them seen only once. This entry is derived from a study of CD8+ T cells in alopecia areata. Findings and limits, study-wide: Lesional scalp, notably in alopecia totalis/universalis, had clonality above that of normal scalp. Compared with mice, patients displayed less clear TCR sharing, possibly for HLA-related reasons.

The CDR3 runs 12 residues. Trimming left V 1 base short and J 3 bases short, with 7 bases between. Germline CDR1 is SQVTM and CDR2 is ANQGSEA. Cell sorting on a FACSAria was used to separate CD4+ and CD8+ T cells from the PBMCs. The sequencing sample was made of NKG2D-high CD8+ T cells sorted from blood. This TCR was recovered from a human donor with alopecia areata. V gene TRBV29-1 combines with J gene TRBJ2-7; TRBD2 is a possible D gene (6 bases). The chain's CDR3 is CSVEVADYEQYF. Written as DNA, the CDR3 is TGCAGCGTTGAAGTAGCGGACTACGAGCAGTACTTC.